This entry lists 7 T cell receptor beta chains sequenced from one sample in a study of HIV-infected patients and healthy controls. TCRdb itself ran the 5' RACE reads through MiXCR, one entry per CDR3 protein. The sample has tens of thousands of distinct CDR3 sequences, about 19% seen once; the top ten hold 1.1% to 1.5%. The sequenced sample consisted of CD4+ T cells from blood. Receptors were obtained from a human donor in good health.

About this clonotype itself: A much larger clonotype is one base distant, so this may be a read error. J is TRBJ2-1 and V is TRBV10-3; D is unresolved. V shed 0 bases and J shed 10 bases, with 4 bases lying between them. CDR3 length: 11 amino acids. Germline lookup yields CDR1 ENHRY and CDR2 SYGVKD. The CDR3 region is CAISESGEQFF. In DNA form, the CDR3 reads TGTGCCATCAGTGAGTCAGGCGAGCAGTTCTTC.

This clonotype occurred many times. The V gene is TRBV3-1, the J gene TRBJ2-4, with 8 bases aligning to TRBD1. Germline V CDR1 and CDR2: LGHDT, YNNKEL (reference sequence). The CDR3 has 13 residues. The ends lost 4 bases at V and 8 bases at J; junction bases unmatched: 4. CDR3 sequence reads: CASSRQGPDIQYF. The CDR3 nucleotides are TGTGCCAGCAGCCGACAGGGGCCGGACATTCAGTACTTC.

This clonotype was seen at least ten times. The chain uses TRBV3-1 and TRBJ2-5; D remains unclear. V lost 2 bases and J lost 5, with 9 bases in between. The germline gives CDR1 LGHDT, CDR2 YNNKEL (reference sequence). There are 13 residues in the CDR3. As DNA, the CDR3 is TGTGCCAGCAGCCAAATGGGTGGTGAGACCCAGTACTTC. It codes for CASSQMGGETQYF.

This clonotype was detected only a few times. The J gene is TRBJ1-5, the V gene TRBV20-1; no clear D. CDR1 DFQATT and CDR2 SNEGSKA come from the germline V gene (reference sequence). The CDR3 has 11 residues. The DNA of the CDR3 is TGCAGCGTTCATGTTTATCAGCCCCAGCATTTT. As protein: CSVHVYQPQHF.

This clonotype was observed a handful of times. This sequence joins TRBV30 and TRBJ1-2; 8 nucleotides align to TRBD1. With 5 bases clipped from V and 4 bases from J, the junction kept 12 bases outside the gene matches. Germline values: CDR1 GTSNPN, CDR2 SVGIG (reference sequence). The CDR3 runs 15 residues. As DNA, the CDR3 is TGTGCCTGGCAAGGACAGGGAGCCCCAATCTATGGCTACACCTTC. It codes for CAWQGQGAPIYGYTF.

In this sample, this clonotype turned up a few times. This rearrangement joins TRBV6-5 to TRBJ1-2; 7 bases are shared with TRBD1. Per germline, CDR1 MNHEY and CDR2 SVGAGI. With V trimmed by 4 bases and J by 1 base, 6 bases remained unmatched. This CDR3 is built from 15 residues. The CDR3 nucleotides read TGTGCCAGCAGTTTGATGGGACAGCTTAACTATGGCTACACCTTC. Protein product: CASSLMGQLNYGYTF.

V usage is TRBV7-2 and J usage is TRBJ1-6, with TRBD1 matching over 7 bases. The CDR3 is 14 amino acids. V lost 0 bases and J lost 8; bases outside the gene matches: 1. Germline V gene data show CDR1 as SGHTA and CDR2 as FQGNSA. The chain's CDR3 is CASSLAGTDSPLHF. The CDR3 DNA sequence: TGTGCCAGCAGCTTAGCTGGGACAGATTCACCCCTCCACTTT.